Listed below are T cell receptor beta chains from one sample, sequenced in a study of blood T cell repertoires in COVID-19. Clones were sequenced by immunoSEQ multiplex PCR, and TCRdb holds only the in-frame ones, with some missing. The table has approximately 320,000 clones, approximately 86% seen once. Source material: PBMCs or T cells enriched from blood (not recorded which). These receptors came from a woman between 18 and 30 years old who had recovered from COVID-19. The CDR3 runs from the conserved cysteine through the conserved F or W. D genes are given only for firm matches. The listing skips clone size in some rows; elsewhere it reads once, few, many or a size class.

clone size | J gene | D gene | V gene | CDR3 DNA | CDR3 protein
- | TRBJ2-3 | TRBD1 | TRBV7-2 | TGTGCCAGCAGTTTGACGGCGGACAGGGGGACAGATACGCAGTATTTT | CASSLTADRGTDTQYF
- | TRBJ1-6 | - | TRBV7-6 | TGTGCCAGCAGCTGGGGCGTTCTACCTTCACCCCTCCACTTT | CASSWGVLPSPLHF
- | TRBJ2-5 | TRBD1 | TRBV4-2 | TGTGCCAGCAGCTCGCCAGGGGGCCGGGAGACCCAGTACTTC | CASSSPGGRETQYF
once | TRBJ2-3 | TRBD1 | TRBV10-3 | TGTGCCATCAGTGGACAGGGAGCTCTGACAGATACGCAGTATTTT | CAISGQGALTDTQYF
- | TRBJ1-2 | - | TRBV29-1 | TGCAGCGGCCAGAGAAGGGAGGACTATGGCTACACCTTC | CSGQRREDYGYTF
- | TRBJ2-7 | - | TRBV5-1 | TGCGCCAGCAGCTTGGCCCCGGGATACGAGCAGTACTTC | CASSLAPGYEQYF
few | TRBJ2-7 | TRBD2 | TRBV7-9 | TGTGCCAGCAGCTTAGCGACTAGCGGGAGCATCCCAGTGTACGAGCAGTACTTC | CASSLATSGSIPVYEQYF
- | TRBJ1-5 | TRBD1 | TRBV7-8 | TGTGCCAGCAGCTTAGGTAGGACAGGAAATCAGCCCCAGCATTTT | CASSLGRTGNQPQHF
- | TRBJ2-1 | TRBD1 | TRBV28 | TGTGCCAGCAGTTCCCAGGGGGCAAGGACTTACAATGAGCAGTTCTTC | CASSSQGARTYNEQFF
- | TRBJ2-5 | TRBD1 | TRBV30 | TGTGCCTGGAAACTTGGGGGGACAGGGGGTTTGGAGACCCAGTACTTC | CAWKLGGTGGLETQYF
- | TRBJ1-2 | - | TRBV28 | TGTGCCAGCAGTCCATCGGGGGGCATATATGGCTACACCTTC | CASSPSGGIYGYTF
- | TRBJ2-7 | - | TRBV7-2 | TGTGCCAGCAGCTTAGGACTGTCAGTTTACGAGCAGTACTTC | CASSLGLSVYEQYF
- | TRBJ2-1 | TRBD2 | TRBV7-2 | TGTGCCAGCAGCCCCCGGGGGGAGGGTAGCGTTTGGAATGAGCAGTTCTTC | CASSPRGEGSVWNEQFF